The source of this T cell receptor (beta chain) is a study of blood T cells in healthy people across ages. CDR1 is SGHVS and CDR2 is FNYEAQ in the germline V gene. Trimming left V 5 bases short and J 6 bases short, with 18 bases between. The CDR3 totals 15 residues. A second PCR, run for about 7 to 11 cycles, used a sample-barcoded 5' primer plus a J-beta primer mix. TCRdb ran MiXCR on the 5' RACE reads and lists one entry per CDR3 protein. The sample holds 850,000 to 1,100,000 distinct CDR3 sequences, around two fifths seen once. There are a few counts of this clonotype. The TCR comes from a man younger than 35 in good health. This chain joins TRBV7-6 and TRBJ2-3; D ambiguous. The specimen was blood. This CDR3 reads CASSPFRSFEDTQYF. The CDR3 region has the DNA TGTGCCAGCAGCCCCTTTCGGTCTTTTGAGGATACGCAGTATTTT.